The source of this T cell receptor (beta chain) is a study of OX40 agonist ivuxolimab in advanced cancers. The overall study: An agonistic human IgG2 monoclonal antibody against OX40 (CD134) was given. Patients got intravenous ivuxolimab at 0.01 to 10 mg/kg every 2 weeks.

Trimming cost V 6 bases and J 9 bases; bases outside gene matches: 11. Looked up from germline, CDR1 is SGHRS and CDR2 is YFSETQ. The CDR3 covers 15 residues. There are a few counts of this clone. Using immunoSEQ multiplex PCR, the repertoire was profiled, and TCRdb retains in-frame clones only, with some absent. The sample lists tens of thousands of clones; roughly 84% were seen once. This specimen consisted of CD4+ or CD8+ T cells sorted from blood, obtained in a trial of the OX40 agonist ivuxolimab. The TCR comes from an adult with an advanced solid tumor such as melanoma, head and neck, liver or kidney cancer. The rearrangement links TRBV5-1 to TRBJ2-1; 11 nucleotides line up with TRBD1. The chain's CDR3 is CASKPRTGGQGEQFF. DNA of the CDR3: TGCGCCAGCAAGCCCCGGACAGGGGGCCAGGGTGAGCAGTTCTTC. The whole variable domain, filled in from reference TRBV5-1 and TRBJ2-1, reads KAGVTQTPRYLIKTRGQQVTLSCSPISGHRSVSWYQQTPGQGLQFLFEYFSETQRNKGNFPGRFSGRQFSNSRSEMNVSTLELGDSALYLCASKPRTGGQGEQFFGPGTRLTVL.